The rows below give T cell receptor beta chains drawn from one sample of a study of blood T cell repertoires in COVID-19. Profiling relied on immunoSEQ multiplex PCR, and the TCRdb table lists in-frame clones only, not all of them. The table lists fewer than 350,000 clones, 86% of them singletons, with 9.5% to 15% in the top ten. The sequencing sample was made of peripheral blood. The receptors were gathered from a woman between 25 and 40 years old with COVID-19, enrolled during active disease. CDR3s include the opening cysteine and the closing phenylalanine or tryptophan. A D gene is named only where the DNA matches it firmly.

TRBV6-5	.	CASSPGVPTGELFF
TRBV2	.	CASLGGPGPLHF
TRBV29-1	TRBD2	CSVALSSGDSWPLEQFF
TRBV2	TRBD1	CASKRDRGGPGANVLTF
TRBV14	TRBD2	CASSPIAGGRTDTQYF
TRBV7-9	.	CASSTIDSTTIYGYTF
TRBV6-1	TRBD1	CASSERVGGSGELFF
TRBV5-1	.	CASMMGRLETQYF
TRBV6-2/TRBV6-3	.	CASSWANYNEQFF
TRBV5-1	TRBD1	CASGTGTATNEKLFF
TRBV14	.	CASSQGGRVYGYTF
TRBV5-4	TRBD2	CASSSGGPKETQYF
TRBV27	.	CASSFRAPGDEQFF
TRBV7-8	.	CASRQGWSYNSPLHF
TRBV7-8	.	CASSPPLVFYEQYF
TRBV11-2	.	CASSLSLRGGNTEAFF
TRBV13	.	CASSSMFEAFF
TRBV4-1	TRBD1	CASSQLTGTDTEAFF
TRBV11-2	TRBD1	CASSARQGIAKNIQYF
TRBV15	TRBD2	CATSRTSGGATDTQYF
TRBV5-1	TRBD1	CASSLAVGQNYEQYF
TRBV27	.	CASSPTGYQPQHF
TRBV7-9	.	CASSYFLVTGELFF
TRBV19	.	CASSIGQGSNQPQHF
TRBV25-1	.	CASSENSGRSYEQYF
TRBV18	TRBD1	CASSPYYSGQENNQPQHF
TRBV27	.	CASSLSRGSLSYEQYF
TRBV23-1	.	CASSPHSQGDMDTGELFF